This TCR beta chain was observed in a study of blood T cells in healthy people across ages. It was with a sample-barcoded 5' primer and a J-beta primer mix that a second PCR of about 6 to 11 cycles was run. A tag from a template-switch adaptor with 12 random nucleotides marked each cDNA molecule. TCRdb recomputed calls from the 5' RACE reads with MiXCR, one row per CDR3 protein. The sample includes some 750,000 distinct CDR3 sequences, 22% of them seen just once. With regard to this clonotype: The target antigen is unknown.

Study observations and caveats: It was held that diversity estimates obtained from one million T cells represented underestimates. In older individuals, TCR beta diversity per million T cells was lower, falling roughly linearly with age. Leaving the PBMCs unsorted stopped any conclusive comparison of naive versus antigen-experienced cells.

Losses at the gene ends were 2 bases for V and 4 bases for J; bases not matched to a gene: 10. CDR1 MNHEY and CDR2 SVGEGT come from the germline V gene. The CDR3 sequence is 16 residues long. The specimen was blood. This clonotype was obtained from a man aged 70-80 years in good health. This chain connects TRBV6-2 or TRBV6-3 to TRBJ2-7; 8 bases align to TRBD2. The CDR3 DNA sequence: TGTGCCAGCAGTTACATCGCGGGAGGTGTAGAGTACGAGCAGTACGTC. Its protein is CASSYIAGGVEYEQYV.